This T cell receptor beta chain is from a study of T cell responses to AZD1222 COVID-19 vaccine. Study results and limitations: Baseline antibody screening turned up just a handful of seropositive AZD1222 recipients. Sampled repertoires all dated from after the peak T cell response.

TCRdb's copy holds only in-frame clones and misses some; the assay was immunoSEQ multiplex PCR. This table holds around 63,000 clones, 65% to 90% found once. CDR3 length: 15 residues. The V end was cut by 0 bases, the J end by 5 bases, with 10 bases between. Germline V gives CDR1 LNHNV, CDR2 YYDKDF (reference sequence). As to this clone: The antigen is undetermined.

The clonotype was recovered from an adult in good health. The chain carries TRBV15 and TRBJ2-2, with D tentatively TRBD1 (6 bases). Material: peripheral blood, obtained on day 0 of AZD1222 vaccination. The CDR3 loop is CATSRDGDKTGELFF. The CDR3 nucleotides are TGTGCCACCAGCAGAGATGGGGACAAAACCGGGGAGCTGTTTTTT.